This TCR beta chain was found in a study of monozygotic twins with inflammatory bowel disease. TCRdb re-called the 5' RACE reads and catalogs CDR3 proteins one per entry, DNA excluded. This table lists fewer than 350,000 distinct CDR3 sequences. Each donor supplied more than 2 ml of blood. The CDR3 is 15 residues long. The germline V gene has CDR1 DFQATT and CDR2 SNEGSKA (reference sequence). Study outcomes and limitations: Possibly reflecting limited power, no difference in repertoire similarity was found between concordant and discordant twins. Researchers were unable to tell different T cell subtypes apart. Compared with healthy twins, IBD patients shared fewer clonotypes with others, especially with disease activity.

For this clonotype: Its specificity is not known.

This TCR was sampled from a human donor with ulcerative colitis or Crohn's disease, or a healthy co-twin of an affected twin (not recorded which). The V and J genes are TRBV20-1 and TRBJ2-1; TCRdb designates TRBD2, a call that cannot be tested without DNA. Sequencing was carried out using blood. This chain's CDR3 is CSATRGTSGVLEQFF.